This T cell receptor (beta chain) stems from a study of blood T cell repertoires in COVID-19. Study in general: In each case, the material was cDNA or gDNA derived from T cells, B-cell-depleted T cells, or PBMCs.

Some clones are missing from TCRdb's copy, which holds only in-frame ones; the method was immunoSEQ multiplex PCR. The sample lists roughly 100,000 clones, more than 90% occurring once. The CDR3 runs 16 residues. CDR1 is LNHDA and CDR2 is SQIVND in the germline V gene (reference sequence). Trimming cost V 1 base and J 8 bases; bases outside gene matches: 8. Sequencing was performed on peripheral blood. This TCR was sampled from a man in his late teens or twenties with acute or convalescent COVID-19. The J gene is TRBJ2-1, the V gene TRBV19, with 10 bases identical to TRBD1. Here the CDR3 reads CASSIVGTGAYDEQFF. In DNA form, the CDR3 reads TGTGCCAGTAGTATAGTTGGGACAGGGGCATACGATGAGCAGTTCTTC.